A selection of T cell receptor beta chains follows, all from one sample in a study of T cells after posttransplantation cyclophosphamide. Profiled with immunoSEQ multiplex PCR; TCRdb holds only in-frame clones, not every one. Sampling found 20,000 to 25,000 clones, none seen once. The sequencing sample was made of PBMCs. These receptors were collected from a woman aged 50 to 60 in good health, CMV-negative, and a related stem cell transplant donor. Both conserved end residues are part of each CDR3. Fields, in order: D gene, V gene, J gene, clone size, CDR3 protein, CDR3 DNA. A D gene is named only where the DNA matches it firmly. Some rows have no size entry. The others give once, few or many, or a class for an expanded clone.

>TRBD1|TRBV25-1|TRBJ1-2|many
CASNDRGNYGYTF
TGTGCCAGCAATGACAGGGGTAACTATGGCTACACCTTC
>-|TRBV6-6|TRBJ1-3|many
CASSRSGNTIYF
TGTGCCAGCAGTCGCTCTGGAAACACCATATATTTT
>TRBD1|TRBV28|TRBJ1-2|many
CASSSQGAGYYGYTF
TGTGCCAGCAGTTCACAGGGGGCAGGCTACTATGGCTACACCTTC
>-|TRBV6-5|TRBJ2-7|many
CASSYSRGQTYEQYF
TGTGCCAGCAGTTACTCGCGGGGACAGACCTACGAGCAGTACTTC
>-|TRBV28|TRBJ2-5|many
CASSFRGKKTQETQYF
TGTGCCAGCAGTTTTAGGGGAAAAAAGACCCAAGAGACCCAGTACTTC
>TRBD1|TRBV7-8|TRBJ2-7|many
CASREAGTGVSEQYF
TGTGCCAGCAGGGAGGCCGGGACAGGGGTATCCGAGCAGTACTTC
>-|TRBV18|TRBJ1-3|many
CASSPGLGAFGNTIYF
TGTGCCAGCTCACCAGGTCTGGGGGCGTTCGGAAACACCATATATTTT
>-|TRBV10-3|TRBJ1-5|many
CAISSDSVQPQHF
TGTGCCATCAGTTCCGACAGCGTGCAGCCCCAGCATTTT
>-|TRBV13|TRBJ2-3|many
CASSNSSDADTQYF
TGTGCCAGCAGCAACTCTAGCGACGCAGATACGCAGTATTTT
>TRBD2|TRBV7-9|TRBJ2-1|many
CASSIAGGLYNEQFF
TGTGCCAGCAGTATAGCGGGAGGGTTATACAATGAGCAGTTCTTC
>-|TRBV19|TRBJ1-5|many
CASVGRDNQPQHF
TGTGCCAGTGTGGGCAGGGACAATCAGCCCCAGCATTTT
>TRBD1|TRBV10-3|TRBJ1-5|many
CAISESILQGANQPQHF
TGTGCCATCAGTGAGTCGATTCTACAGGGGGCTAATCAGCCCCAGCATTTT
>TRBD1|TRBV28|TRBJ1-4|many
CASSYRGGGEKLFF
TGTGCCAGCAGTTACAGAGGGGGCGGGGAAAAACTGTTTTTT
>TRBD1|TRBV7-2|TRBJ1-1|many
CASSPEHRGRRMNTEAFF
TGTGCCAGCAGCCCGGAACACAGGGGGCGTAGAATGAACACTGAAGCTTTCTTT
>-|TRBV11-2|TRBJ1-1|many
CASSPYQGTEAFF
TGTGCCAGCAGCCCCTATCAGGGCACTGAAGCTTTCTTT
>-|TRBV19|TRBJ2-7|many
CASSIDRGAYEQYF
TGTGCCAGTAGTATAGACAGGGGAGCCTACGAGCAGTACTTC
>-|TRBV7-2|TRBJ1-4|many
CASSLAQFGGANEKLFF
TGTGCCAGCAGCTTAGCCCAATTTGGAGGGGCGAATGAAAAACTGTTTTTT
>-|TRBV7-9|TRBJ2-3|many
CASSRVSTSTDTQYF
TGTGCCAGCAGCCGGGTATCTACTAGCACAGATACGCAGTATTTT
>-|TRBV19|TRBJ2-7|many
CASSIFRGPLYEQYF
TGTGCCAGTAGTATCTTCAGGGGACCCCTCTACGAGCAGTACTTC
>-|TRBV11-2|TRBJ1-4|many
CASSLGYSEKLFF
TGTGCCAGCAGCCTTGGATATAGCGAAAAACTGTTTTTT
>-|TRBV9|TRBJ1-2|many
CASSVGPGQGYGYTF
TGTGCCAGCAGCGTAGGTCCGGGACAAGGCTATGGCTACACCTTC
>TRBD1|TRBV27|TRBJ2-3|many
CASERQGSDTQYF
TGTGCCAGCGAGAGACAGGGGTCAGATACGCAGTATTTT
>TRBD1|TRBV7-8|TRBJ2-3|many
CASSLRQGETDTQYF
TGTGCCAGCAGCTTAAGACAGGGGGAGACAGATACGCAGTATTTT
>-|TRBV13|TRBJ1-2|many
CASSSISRLNGRGLTYGYTF
TGTGCCAGCAGCTCCATAAGTCGATTGAACGGTAGGGGTCTAACTTATGGCTACACCTTC
>-|TRBV7-8|TRBJ1-3|many
CASSRLQAFSGNTIYF
TGTGCCAGCAGTCGATTACAGGCCTTCTCTGGAAACACCATATATTTT
>TRBD1|TRBV9|TRBJ1-1|many
CASGIGGNTEAFF
TGTGCCAGCGGGATAGGGGGCAACACTGAAGCTTTCTTT
>-|TRBV7-8|TRBJ1-3|many
CASSWGGPDSGNTIYF
TGTGCCAGCAGCTGGGGGGGCCCAGACTCTGGAAACACCATATATTTT
>-|TRBV4-3|TRBJ2-2|many
CASSPDLNTGELFF
TGCGCCAGCAGCCCAGACTTGAACACCGGGGAGCTGTTTTTT
>-|TRBV7-2|TRBJ2-1|many
CASSFQGRSNEQFF
TGTGCCAGCAGCTTTCAGGGTCGGTCCAATGAGCAGTTCTTC
>TRBD2|TRBV19|TRBJ2-3|many
CASSIGASGGPTQYF
TGTGCCAGTAGTATAGGAGCTAGCGGGGGGCCGACGCAGTATTTT
>TRBD1|TRBV7-9|TRBJ1-4|many
CASSLRTGVDEKLFF
TGTGCCAGCAGCTTAAGGACAGGGGTGGATGAAAAACTGTTTTTT
>-|TRBV20-1|TRBJ2-5|many
CSARGGETQYF
TGCAGTGCAAGGGGTGGGGAGACCCAGTACTTC
>-|TRBV11-3|TRBJ2-1|many
CASSLGSSPNNEQFF
TGTGCCAGCAGCTTAGGTAGTTCGCCAAACAATGAGCAGTTCTTC
>-|TRBV5-1|TRBJ2-7|-
CASSLFLGLAHEQYF
TGCGCCAGCAGCTTGTTCCTGGGCCTAGCTCACGAGCAGTACTTC
>-|TRBV7-3|TRBJ2-3|many
CASSSTIQGAQYF
TGTGCCAGCAGCTCCACCATACAGGGCGCGCAGTATTTT
>-|TRBV21-1|TRBJ2-7|many
CASSKEMQLAYEQYF
TGTGCCAGCAGCAAAGAAATGCAACTAGCGTACGAGCAGTACTTC
>TRBD1|TRBV7-9|TRBJ1-4|many
CASSTYRGQGEKLFF
TGTGCCAGCAGCACCTACAGGGGGCAGGGGGAAAAACTGTTTTTT
>TRBD2|TRBV5-1|TRBJ2-5|many
CASSFLSSGEQETQYF
TGCGCCAGCAGCTTCCTGTCTAGCGGGGAGCAAGAGACCCAGTACTTC
>-|TRBV14|TRBJ2-5|many
CASNPNTSPMETQYF
TGTGCCAGCAATCCCAACACCTCCCCAATGGAGACCCAGTACTTC
>-|TRBV2|TRBJ2-3|many
CASSDVAFGMTDTQYF
TGTGCCAGCAGTGATGTGGCATTCGGGATGACAGATACGCAGTATTTT
>TRBD1|TRBV7-2|TRBJ1-5|many
CASSSGTGANQPQHF
TGTGCCAGCAGCTCCGGGACAGGGGCCAATCAGCCCCAGCATTTT
>TRBD1|TRBV27|TRBJ2-7|many
CASSLGTGGSYEQYF
TGTGCCAGCAGTCTGGGGACAGGGGGCTCCTACGAGCAGTACTTC
>TRBD2|TRBV19|TRBJ2-7|many
CASSMGLAGDRHYEQYF
TGTGCCAGTAGTATGGGACTAGCGGGAGATCGGCACTACGAGCAGTACTTC
>-|TRBV11-2|TRBJ2-7|medium-sized
CASSFEVGSSEQYF
TGTGCCAGCAGCTTCGAAGTCGGGAGTAGTGAGCAGTACTTC
>-|TRBV30|TRBJ1-4|many
CAWGAGITKREKLFF
TGTGCCTGGGGGGCTGGGATTACAAAGAGGGAAAAACTGTTTTTT
>-|TRBV29-1|TRBJ1-2|many
CSVLAATGYGYTF
TGCAGCGTCCTTGCGGCGACGGGGTATGGCTACACCTTC